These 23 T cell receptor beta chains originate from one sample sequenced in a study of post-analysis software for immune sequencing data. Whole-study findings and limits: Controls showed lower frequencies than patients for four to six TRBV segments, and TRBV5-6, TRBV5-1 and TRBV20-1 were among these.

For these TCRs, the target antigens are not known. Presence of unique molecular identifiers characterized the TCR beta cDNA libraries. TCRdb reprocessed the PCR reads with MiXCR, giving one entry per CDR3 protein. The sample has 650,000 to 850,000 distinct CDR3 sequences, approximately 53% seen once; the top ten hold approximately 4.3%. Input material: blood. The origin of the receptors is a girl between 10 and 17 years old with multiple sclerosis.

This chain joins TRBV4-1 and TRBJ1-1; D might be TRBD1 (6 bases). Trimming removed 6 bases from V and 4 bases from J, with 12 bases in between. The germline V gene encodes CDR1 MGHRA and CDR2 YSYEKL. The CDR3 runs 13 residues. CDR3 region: CASRGDKITEAFF. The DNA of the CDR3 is TGCGCCAGCAGAGGGGACAAAATCACTGAAGCTTTCTTT.

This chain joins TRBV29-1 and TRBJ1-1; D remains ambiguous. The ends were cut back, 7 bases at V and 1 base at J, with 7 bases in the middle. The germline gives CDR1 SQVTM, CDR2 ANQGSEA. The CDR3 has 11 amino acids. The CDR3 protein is CSAPGNTEAFF. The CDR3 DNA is TGCAGCGCCCCGGGGAACACTGAAGCTTTCTTT. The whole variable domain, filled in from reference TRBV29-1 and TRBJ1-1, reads SAVISQKPSRDICQRGTSLTIQCQVDSQVTMMFWYRQQPGQSLTLIATANQGSEATYESGFVIDKFPISRPNLTFSTLTVSNMSPEDSSIYLCSAPGNTEAFFGQGTRLTVV.

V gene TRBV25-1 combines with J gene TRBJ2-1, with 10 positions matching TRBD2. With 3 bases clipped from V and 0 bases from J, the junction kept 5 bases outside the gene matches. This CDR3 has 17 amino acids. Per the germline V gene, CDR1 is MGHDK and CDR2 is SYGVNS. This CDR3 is CASSELGTSDSYNEQFF. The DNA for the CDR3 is TGTGCCAGCAGTGAGTTGGGGACTAGCGACTCCTACAATGAGCAGTTCTTC.

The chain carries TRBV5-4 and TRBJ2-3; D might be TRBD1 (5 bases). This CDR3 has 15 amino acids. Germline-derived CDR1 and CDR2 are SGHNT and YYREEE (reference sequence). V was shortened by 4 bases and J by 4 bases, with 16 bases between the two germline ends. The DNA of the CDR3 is TGTGCCAGCAGCACGCATTTGACAGATTCAGATACGCAGTATTTT. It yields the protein CASSTHLTDSDTQYF.

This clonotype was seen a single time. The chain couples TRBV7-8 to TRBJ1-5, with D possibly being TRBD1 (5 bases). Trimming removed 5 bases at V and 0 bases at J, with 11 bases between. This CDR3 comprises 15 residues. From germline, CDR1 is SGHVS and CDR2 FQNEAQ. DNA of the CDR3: TGTGCCAGCAGCCAGGGACGGATTAGCAATCAGCCCCAGCATTTT. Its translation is CASSQGRISNQPQHF.

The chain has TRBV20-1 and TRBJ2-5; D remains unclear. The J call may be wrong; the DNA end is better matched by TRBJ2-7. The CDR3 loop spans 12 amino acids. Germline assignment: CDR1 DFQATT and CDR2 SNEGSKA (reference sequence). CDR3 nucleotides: TGCAGTGCTAAATCAGGACCCCACGAGCAGTACTTC. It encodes CSAKSGPHEQYF.

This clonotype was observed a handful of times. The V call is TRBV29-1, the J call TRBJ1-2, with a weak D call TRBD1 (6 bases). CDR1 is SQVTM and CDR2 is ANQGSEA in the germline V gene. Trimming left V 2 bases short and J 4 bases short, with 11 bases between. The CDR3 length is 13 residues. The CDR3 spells CSVELGAGYGYTF. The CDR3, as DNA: TGCAGCGTTGAACTGGGGGCAGGCTATGGCTACACCTTC.

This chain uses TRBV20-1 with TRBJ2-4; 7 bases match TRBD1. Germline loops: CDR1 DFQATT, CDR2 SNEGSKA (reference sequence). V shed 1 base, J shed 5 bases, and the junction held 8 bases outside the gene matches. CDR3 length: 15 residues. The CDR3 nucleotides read TGCAGTGCTAGAGGCTTCGGACAGGCGGAAAACATTCAGTACTTC. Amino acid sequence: CSARGFGQAENIQYF.

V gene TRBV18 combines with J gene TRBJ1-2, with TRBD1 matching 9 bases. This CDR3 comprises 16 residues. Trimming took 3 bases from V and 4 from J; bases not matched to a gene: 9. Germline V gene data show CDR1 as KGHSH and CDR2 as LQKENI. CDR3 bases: TGTGCCAGCTCACCGCCTCTTGGGACAGGGATCTATGGCTACACCTTC. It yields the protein CASSPPLGTGIYGYTF.

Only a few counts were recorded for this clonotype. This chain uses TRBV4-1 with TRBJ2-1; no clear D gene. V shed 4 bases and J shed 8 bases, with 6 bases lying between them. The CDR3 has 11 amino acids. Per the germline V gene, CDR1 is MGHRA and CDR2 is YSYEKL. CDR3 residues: CASSRGYEQFF. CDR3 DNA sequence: TGCGCCAGCAGCCGAGGTTATGAGCAGTTCTTC.

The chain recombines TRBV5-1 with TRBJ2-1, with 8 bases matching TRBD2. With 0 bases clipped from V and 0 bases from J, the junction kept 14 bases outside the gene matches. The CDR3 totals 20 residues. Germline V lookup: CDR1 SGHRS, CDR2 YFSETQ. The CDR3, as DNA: TGCGCCAGCAGCTTGGAAAGGGTTAGCGGGGCCCTGAGCTCCTACAATGAGCAGTTCTTC. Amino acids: CASSLERVSGALSSYNEQFF.

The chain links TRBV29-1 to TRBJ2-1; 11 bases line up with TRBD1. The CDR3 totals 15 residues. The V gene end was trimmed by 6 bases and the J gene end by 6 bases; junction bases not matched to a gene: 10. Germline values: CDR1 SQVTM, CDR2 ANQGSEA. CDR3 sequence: CSVASTGTGGNEQFF. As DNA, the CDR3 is TGCAGCGTGGCCTCCACCGGGACAGGGGGCAATGAGCAGTTCTTC.

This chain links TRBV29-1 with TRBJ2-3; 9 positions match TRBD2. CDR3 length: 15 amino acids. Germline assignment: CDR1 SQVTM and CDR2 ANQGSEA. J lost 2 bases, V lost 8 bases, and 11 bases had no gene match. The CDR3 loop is CSLEKREDYTDTQYF. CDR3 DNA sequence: TGCAGCCTGGAGAAGCGGGAGGACTACACAGATACGCAGTATTTT.

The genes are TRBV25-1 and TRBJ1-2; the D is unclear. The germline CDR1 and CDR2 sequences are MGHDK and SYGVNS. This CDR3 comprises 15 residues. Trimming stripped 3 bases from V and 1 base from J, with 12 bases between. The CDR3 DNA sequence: TGTGCCAGCAGTGATTATGTAGGGCTTAACTATGGCTACACCTTC. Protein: CASSDYVGLNYGYTF.

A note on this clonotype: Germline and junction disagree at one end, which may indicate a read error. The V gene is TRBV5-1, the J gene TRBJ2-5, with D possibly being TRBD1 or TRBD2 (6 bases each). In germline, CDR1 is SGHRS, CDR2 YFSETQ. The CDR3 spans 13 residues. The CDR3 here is CAGSLEGEETQYF. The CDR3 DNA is TGCGCCGGCAGCTTGGAGGGGGAAGAGACCCAGTACTTC. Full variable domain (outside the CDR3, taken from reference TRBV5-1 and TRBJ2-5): KAGVTQTPRYLIKTRGQQVTLSCSPISGHRSVSWYQQTPGQGLQFLFEYFSETQRNKGNFPGRFSGRQFSNSRSEMNVSTLELGDSALYLCAGSLEGEETQYFGPGTRLLVL.

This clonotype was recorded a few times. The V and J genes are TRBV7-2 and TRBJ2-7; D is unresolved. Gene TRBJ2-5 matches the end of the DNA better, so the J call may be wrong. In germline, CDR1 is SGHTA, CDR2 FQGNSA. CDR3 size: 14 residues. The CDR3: CASSLVFSRETQYF. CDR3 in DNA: TGTGCCAGCAGCTTAGTTTTTTCTCGGGAGACCCAGTACTTC.

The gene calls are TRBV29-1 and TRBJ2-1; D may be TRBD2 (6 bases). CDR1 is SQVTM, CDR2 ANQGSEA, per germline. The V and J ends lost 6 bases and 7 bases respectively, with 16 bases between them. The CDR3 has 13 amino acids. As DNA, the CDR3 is TGCAGCGTCCTCATACTAGCCGTGAATGAGCAGTTCTTC. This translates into CSVLILAVNEQFF.

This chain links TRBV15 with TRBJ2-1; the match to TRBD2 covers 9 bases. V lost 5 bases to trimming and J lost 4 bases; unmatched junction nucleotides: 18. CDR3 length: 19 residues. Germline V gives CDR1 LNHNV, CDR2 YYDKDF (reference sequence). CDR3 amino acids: CATSLGGGRAFFTYNEQFF. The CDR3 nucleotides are TGTGCCACCAGCCTCGGGGGCGGGAGGGCCTTTTTTACTTACAATGAGCAGTTCTTC.

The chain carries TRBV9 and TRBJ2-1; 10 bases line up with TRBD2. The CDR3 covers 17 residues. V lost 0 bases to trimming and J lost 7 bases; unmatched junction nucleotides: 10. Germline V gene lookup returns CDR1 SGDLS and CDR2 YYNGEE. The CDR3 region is CASSVVGKAGGSNEQFF. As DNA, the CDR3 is TGTGCCAGCAGCGTAGTGGGCAAAGCGGGAGGGAGTAATGAGCAGTTCTTC.

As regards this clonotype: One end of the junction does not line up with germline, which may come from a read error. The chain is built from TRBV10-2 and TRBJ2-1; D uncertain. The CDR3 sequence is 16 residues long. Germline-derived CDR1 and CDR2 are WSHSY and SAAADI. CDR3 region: CTSSDVGTENRNEQFF. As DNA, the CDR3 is TGCACCAGCAGTGATGTCGGAACAGAAAATCGCAATGAGCAGTTCTTC.

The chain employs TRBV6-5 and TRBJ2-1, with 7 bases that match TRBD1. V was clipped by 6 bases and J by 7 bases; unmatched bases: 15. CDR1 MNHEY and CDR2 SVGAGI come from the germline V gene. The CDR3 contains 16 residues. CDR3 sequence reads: CASRAFWDSGANEQFF. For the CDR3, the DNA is TGTGCCAGCAGGGCTTTTTGGGACAGCGGAGCAAATGAGCAGTTCTTC.

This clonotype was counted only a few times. DNA of the CDR3: TGTGCCAGCAGTTTAAAGAGGGCTTATGGCTACACCTTC. Translated, it gives CASSLKRAYGYTF. J is TRBJ1-2 and V is TRBV27; D is ambiguous. CDR1 is MNHEY and CDR2 is SMNVEV in the germline V gene (reference sequence). CDR3 length equals 13 residues. The V and J ends lost 2 bases and 5 bases respectively, with 9 bases between them.

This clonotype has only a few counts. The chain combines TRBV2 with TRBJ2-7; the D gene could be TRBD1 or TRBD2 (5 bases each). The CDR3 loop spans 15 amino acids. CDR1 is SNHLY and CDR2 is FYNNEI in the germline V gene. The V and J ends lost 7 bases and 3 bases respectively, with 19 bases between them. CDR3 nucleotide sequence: TGTGCCAGCACTGATAGGGAGACAGTAAACTACGAGCAGTACTTC. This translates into CASTDRETVNYEQYF.